Below, one T cell receptor (beta chain) is given with its context. No antigen is known for it. Germline-derived CDR1 and CDR2 are MNHEY and SVGAGI. V lost 2 bases, J lost 1 base, and 8 bases lay in between. The CDR3 extends over 14 amino acids. The data stem from a study of T cell responses to AZD1222 COVID-19 vaccine. Study results and caveats: Spike-specific TCR breadth and depth rose after two AZD1222 doses. There were mostly white British donors and more females than males, and clonal diversity was possibly underestimated. The peak T cell response came first, and repertoires were sampled only after it.

TCRdb keeps only in-frame clones here, not all; method: immunoSEQ multiplex PCR. The table records some 170,000 clones, around nine tenths of them present only once. The sequence derives from an adult in good health. The source material was peripheral blood, sampled on day 0 of AZD1222 vaccination. This chain uses TRBV6-5 with TRBJ1-1; D is uncertain. The CDR3: CASSYLEGNTEAFF. CDR3 in DNA: TGTGCCAGCAGTTACCTCGAGGGGAACACTGAAGCTTTCTTT.